Sequencing of this T cell receptor (beta chain) was carried out in a study of CD8+ T cells in alopecia areata. This clone has more than one count but fewer than ten. One end of the junction fails to match germline, which may point to a read error. The sample's treatment: oral pan-JAK inhibitor, 5-10 mg twice daily. PBMCs, the starting material, were the source of sorted CD4+ and CD8+ T cells. Isolated RNA was reverse transcribed into cDNA used as the sequencing template. Repertoires were generated with immunoSEQ multiplex PCR, while TCRdb's copy carries only in-frame clones and drops some. Of fewer than 150,000 clones in the sample, less than 75% are singletons; the top ten hold roughly 30%. CDR1 is SSHAT and CDR2 is FNYEAQ in the germline V gene (reference sequence). The CDR3 has 14 residues.

The J gene is TRBJ2-2, the V gene TRBV7-7; D may be TRBD2 (5 bases). The sequencing here drew on CD8+ T cells sorted from blood, taken at week 4, from a patient treated with tofacitinib. This sequence originates from a human donor with alopecia areata. The CDR3 nucleotides read TGTGCTAGCAGCTTAGCGATGTACACCGGGGAGCTGTTTTTT. This sequence encodes CASSLAMYTGELFF.